Following are 28 T cell receptor beta chains from one sample sequenced in a study of T-cell reconstitution after alpha-beta-depleted transplantation in children. Molecular barcoding with unique molecular identifiers was used for the TCRbeta library. Via MiXCR, TCRdb re-called the PCR reads, giving one row per CDR3 protein. Altogether 700,000 to 950,000 distinct CDR3 sequences are present, 16% being singletons, with the ten largest covering just under 5%. The sequencing here drew on PBMCs, mostly from graft donor cells, taken 360 days after TCRalphabeta/CD19-depleted stem cell transplant. The receptors here all came from a male patient younger than 18 who had a stem cell transplant for acute lymphoblastic leukemia, so the T cells may come from the graft donor.

The J gene is TRBJ2-1, the V gene TRBV4-1, with D possibly TRBD1 on 7 matching bases. The V and J ends lost 4 bases and 5 bases respectively, with 12 bases between them. Per the germline V gene, CDR1 is MGHRA and CDR2 is YSYEKL. The CDR3 totals 14 residues. CDR3: CASSRLGQDNEQFF. In DNA, the CDR3 is TGCGCCAGCAGCCGACTAGGACAGGACAATGAGCAGTTCTTC.

This clonotype has a handful of counts. The chain carries TRBV29-1 and TRBJ2-7; D gene uncertain. V was trimmed by 3 bases and J by 3 bases, leaving 12 bases between them. CDR3 length: 13 amino acids. Germline assignment: CDR1 SQVTM and CDR2 ANQGSEA. The CDR3 nucleotides are TGCAGCGTTGATGTCGGATCTAGCTACGAGCAGTACTTC. It translates to CSVDVGSSYEQYF.

This clonotype has just a few counts. This chain uses TRBV10-3 with TRBJ2-7; 7 positions agree with TRBD1. V shed 6 bases, J shed 1 base, and the junction held 6 bases outside the gene matches. CDR1 is ENHRY, CDR2 SYGVKD, per germline. This CDR3 has 14 residues. DNA for the CDR3: TGTGCCATCAGCCAGGTGACAGGGTCCTACGAGCAGTACTTC. This sequence encodes CAISQVTGSYEQYF.

In this sample, this clonotype turned up many times. The chain carries TRBV7-3 and TRBJ2-6, with D possibly matching TRBD2 (6 bases). V was clipped by 3 bases and J by 0 bases, with 15 bases between them. The CDR3 contains 18 residues. Germline loops: CDR1 SGHTA, CDR2 FQGTGA. CDR3 residues: CASSFLSPLASGANVLTF. CDR3 DNA: TGTGCCAGCAGCTTCTTAAGTCCACTAGCCTCTGGGGCCAACGTCCTGACTTTC.

The V gene is TRBV28, the J gene TRBJ2-1; 10 nucleotides match TRBD1. The CDR3 has 15 amino acids. CDR1 MDHEN and CDR2 SYDVKM come from the germline V gene. The V gene end was trimmed by 5 bases and the J gene end by 5 bases; junction bases not matched to a gene: 6. This chain's CDR3 is CASSISGTGDNEQFF. In DNA form, the CDR3 reads TGTGCCAGCAGTATTTCGGGGACAGGGGACAATGAGCAGTTCTTC.

This clonotype was counted at least ten times. The genes are TRBV10-3 and TRBJ2-7; a weak D match, TRBD1 (6 bases). The CDR3 contains 12 residues. The V gene's germline CDR1 is ENHRY and CDR2 SYGVKD. V lost 2 bases and J lost 8, with 10 bases in between. CDR3 bases: TGTGCCATCAGTGAGAAAGGGGGAAAGCAGTACTTC. It translates to CAISEKGGKQYF.

This clonotype was observed a few times. The V and J genes are TRBV3-1 and TRBJ1-1, with D perhaps matching TRBD1 (6 bases). Per germline, CDR1 LGHDT and CDR2 YNNKEL (reference sequence). This CDR3 is built from 14 residues. Trimming pared 5 bases from V and 6 bases from J, leaving 16 bases between. CDR3 in DNA: TGTGCCAGCAGCTTCGATCAGGGGCTAGCTGAAGCTTTCTTT. Translating gives CASSFDQGLAEAFF.

This clonotype showed up just a few times. The chain recombines TRBV20-1 with TRBJ2-1, with TRBD2 as a possible D gene (5 bases). In germline, CDR1 is DFQATT, CDR2 SNEGSKA (reference sequence). CDR3 size: 10 residues. In DNA form, the CDR3 reads TGCAGCTGGACTCTCAATGAGCAGTTCTTC. This sequence encodes CSWTLNEQFF.

In this sample, this clonotype turned up many times. This chain uses TRBV4-1 with TRBJ2-7; 7 positions match TRBD1. From germline, CDR1 is MGHRA and CDR2 YSYEKL. This CDR3 has 15 amino acids. V lost 9 bases and J lost 2; bases outside the gene matches: 13. The CDR3 DNA sequence: TGCGCCAGTTCTTACCCTGGACAGGCACCCTACGAGCAGTACTTC. Its protein product is CASSYPGQAPYEQYF.

In its sample, this clonotype was seen many times. This chain connects TRBV5-1 to TRBJ2-2; no clear D gene. This CDR3 has 16 amino acids. Per the germline V gene, CDR1 is SGHRS and CDR2 is YFSETQ. Trimming left V 0 bases short and J 7 bases short, with 16 bases between. CDR3 loop: CASSLDRWTQLGELFF. CDR3 nucleotides: TGCGCCAGCAGCTTGGATCGTTGGACCCAGCTCGGGGAGCTGTTTTTT.

Only a few counts were recorded for this clonotype. The V gene is TRBV7-9, the J gene TRBJ2-2; 7 bases line up with TRBD1. CDR1 and CDR2 from the germline V gene are SEHNR and FQNEAQ (reference sequence). This CDR3 comprises 13 residues. J lost 7 bases, V lost 8 bases, and 7 bases had no gene match. As DNA, the CDR3 is TGTGCCAGCGGGAACAGGGGAGACGGGGAGCTGTTTTTT. Its translation is CASGNRGDGELFF.

This clonotype turned up a few times. The chain combines TRBV4-1 with TRBJ2-7, with 11 bases fitting TRBD2. After removal of 6 bases from V and 6 bases from J, the junction contained 7 bases not matched to a gene. The CDR3 is 14 amino acids. CDR1 is MGHRA and CDR2 is YSYEKL in the germline V gene. CDR3 coding DNA: TGCGCCAGCAGATCTACTAGCGGGAGCATCGAGCAGTACTTC. This encodes CASRSTSGSIEQYF.

There are a few counts of this clonotype. This chain uses TRBV5-1 with TRBJ2-7; TRBD1 is a possible D gene (5 bases). Trimming removed 1 base from V and 2 bases from J, with 13 bases in between. CDR3 size: 15 residues. Germline loops: CDR1 SGHRS, CDR2 YFSETQ. The CDR3 nucleotides read TGCGCCAGCAGCTTGCTGTCAGGGCTTACCTACGAGCAGTACTTC. Translating gives CASSLLSGLTYEQYF.

V usage is TRBV12-3 or TRBV12-4 and J usage is TRBJ1-5, with D uncertain. Trimming stripped 6 bases from V and 2 bases from J, with 17 bases between. CDR3 length equals 16 residues. CDR3 sequence: CASSLGRSWGNQPQHF. CDR3 sequence (DNA): TGTGCCAGCAGCCTAGGACGATCCTGGGGCAATCAGCCCCAGCATTTT.

The rearrangement joins TRBV6-6 to TRBJ2-3, with a tentative D call TRBD2 (5 bases). The CDR3 is 12 amino acids. V was shortened by 2 bases and J by 10 bases, with 10 bases between the two germline ends. The germline V gene has CDR1 MNHNY and CDR2 SVGAGI (reference sequence). This CDR3 reads CASSYRGLAQYF. DNA for the CDR3: TGTGCCAGCAGTTACCGAGGACTGGCGCAGTATTTT.

The chain links TRBV5-8 to TRBJ1-6; D not resolved. Germline-derived CDR1 and CDR2 are SGHTS and YDEGEE. CDR3 length equals 16 residues. Between the trimmed V and J ends, which lost 0 bases and 3 bases, there was a span of 10 bases. The CDR3 reads CASSLGSGYYNSPLHF. DNA of the CDR3: TGTGCCAGCAGCTTGGGGTCCGGGTACTATAATTCACCCCTCCACTTT. Using reference TRBV5-8 and TRBJ1-6 for the parts outside the CDR3, the full variable domain is EAGVTQSPTHLIKTRGQQATLRCSPISGHTSVYWYQQALGLGLQFLLWYDEGEERNRGNFPPRFSGRQFPNYSSELNVNALELEDSALYLCASSLGSGYYNSPLHFGNGTRLTVT.

The chain combines TRBV12-3 or TRBV12-4 with TRBJ2-2, with D perhaps TRBD2 (5 bases). The CDR3 sequence is 15 residues long. Between the trimmed V and J ends, which lost 5 bases and 5 bases, there was a span of 15 bases. The CDR3 is CASSLEGLSTGELFF. In DNA, the CDR3 is TGTGCCAGCAGTCTCGAGGGCCTAAGTACCGGGGAGCTGTTTTTT.

The V gene is TRBV7-9, the J gene TRBJ2-6, with a possible D match to TRBD1 (6 bases). Germline lookup yields CDR1 SEHNR and CDR2 FQNEAQ (reference sequence). The CDR3 sequence is 16 residues long. Trimming stripped 3 bases from V and 2 bases from J, with 11 bases between. The DNA for the CDR3 is TGTGCCAGCAGCTTCCACAGGGACGCTGGGGCCAACGTCCTGACTTTC. This codes for CASSFHRDAGANVLTF.

V usage is TRBV20-1 and J usage is TRBJ2-5, with 8 bases lining up with TRBD2. The CDR3 length is 17 residues. Unmatched junction bases numbered 11, after V lost 1 base and J lost 1 base. Germline V gives CDR1 DFQATT, CDR2 SNEGSKA (reference sequence). The CDR3 region has the DNA TGCAGTGCTAGAGTTCCCCCGGGACTAGTGTTCCAAGAGACCCAGTACTTC. Amino acids: CSARVPPGLVFQETQYF.

The rearrangement links TRBV15 to TRBJ2-7, with D perhaps matching TRBD1 or TRBD2 (5 bases each). In germline, CDR1 is LNHNV, CDR2 YYDKDF (reference sequence). V lost 0 bases to trimming and J lost 5 bases, with 17 bases between them. CDR3 length: 16 amino acids. CDR3 bases: TGTGCCACCAGCAGAGATGTGGGGGATTGGTTACACGAGCAGTACTTC. It is translated as CATSRDVGDWLHEQYF.

The chain joins TRBV12-3 or TRBV12-4 to TRBJ2-4, with D maybe TRBD1 (6 bases). V dropped 0 bases and J dropped 6 bases, with 12 bases sitting between them. The CDR3 has 15 amino acids. The CDR3 region is CASSLAQGIRNIQYF. In nucleotides, the CDR3 is TGTGCCAGCAGTTTAGCGCAGGGGATTAGAAACATTCAGTACTTC.

The rearrangement joins TRBV5-1 to TRBJ2-2; D gene uncertain. This CDR3 region has 15 residues. CDR1 and CDR2 (germline): SGHRS, YFSETQ. Deletions cut 0 bases from V and 2 bases from J, with 8 bases between. CDR3 amino acids: CASSLEGPNTGELFF. The CDR3 DNA follows: TGCGCCAGCAGCTTGGAGGGTCCAAACACCGGGGAGCTGTTTTTT.

The chain has TRBV9 and TRBJ2-2; D gene uncertain. Trimming took off 0 bases at V and 7 bases at J, with 4 bases between the two ends. Per the germline V gene, CDR1 is SGDLS and CDR2 is YYNGEE. CDR3 size: 12 residues. In DNA form, the CDR3 reads TGTGCCAGCAGCGTAGGGGGCGGGGAGCTGTTTTTT. As protein: CASSVGGGELFF.

The chain combines TRBV28 with TRBJ1-2, with 8 bases matching TRBD1. The junction had 6 bases not matched to a gene; V was cut back by 5 bases and J by 4 bases. Germline V gives CDR1 MDHEN, CDR2 SYDVKM. The CDR3 covers 14 residues. As DNA, the CDR3 is TGTGCCAGCAGTCCAGGGGGCCTTGGCTATGGCTACACCTTC. Amino acids: CASSPGGLGYGYTF.

This clonotype was found a few times. V gene TRBV12-3 or TRBV12-4 combines with J gene TRBJ1-6, with 9 nucleotides matching TRBD1. This CDR3 is built from 16 residues. Trimming at V came to 6 bases and at J to 4 bases, leaving 7 bases not matched to a gene. The CDR3, as DNA: TGTGCCAGCAGCCGGGGGACAGGGTTTTATAATTCACCCCTCCACTTT. It codes for CASSRGTGFYNSPLHF.

The rearrangement links TRBV5-1 to TRBJ2-1; possibly TRBD1 for D (5 bases). Germline-derived CDR1 and CDR2 are SGHRS and YFSETQ. This CDR3 region has 16 residues. With 2 bases removed from V and 7 bases from J, the gap between germline ends came to 19 bases. The DNA of the CDR3 is TGCGCCAGCAGCTTAAGGTTAGGGGCCGCACAAAATGAGCAGTTCTTC. As protein: CASSLRLGAAQNEQFF.

The V and J genes are TRBV3-1 and TRBJ2-3; maybe TRBD2 (6 bases). Trimming left V 5 bases short and J 5 bases short, with 14 bases between. Germline values: CDR1 LGHDT, CDR2 YNNKEL (reference sequence). The CDR3 totals 14 residues. CDR3 region: CASSTTGAGDTQYF. In DNA form, the CDR3 reads TGTGCCAGCAGCACGACGGGAGCGGGAGATACGCAGTATTTT.

This clonotype was picked up a small number of times. The chain is built from TRBV4-2 and TRBJ2-2; 13 nucleotides agree with TRBD2. There are 18 residues in the CDR3. Unmatched junction bases numbered 5, after V lost 0 bases and J lost 4 bases. Looked up from germline, CDR1 is LGHNA and CDR2 is YNFKEQ. The DNA of the CDR3 is TGTGCCAGCAGCCAAGAGGCGACTAGCGGGGGGAGCACCGGGGAGCTGTTTTTT. Its translation: CASSQEATSGGSTGELFF.